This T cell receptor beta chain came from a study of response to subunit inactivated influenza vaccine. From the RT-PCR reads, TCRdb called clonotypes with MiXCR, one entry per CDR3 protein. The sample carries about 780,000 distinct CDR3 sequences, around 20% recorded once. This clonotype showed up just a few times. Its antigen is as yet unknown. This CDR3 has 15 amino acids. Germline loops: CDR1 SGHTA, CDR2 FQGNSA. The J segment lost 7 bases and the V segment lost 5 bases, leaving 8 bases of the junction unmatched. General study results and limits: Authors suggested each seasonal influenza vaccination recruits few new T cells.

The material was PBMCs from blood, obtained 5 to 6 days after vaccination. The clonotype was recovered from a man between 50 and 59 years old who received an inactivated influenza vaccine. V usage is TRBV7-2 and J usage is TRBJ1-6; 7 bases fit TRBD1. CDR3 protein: CASSLRDRENSPLHF. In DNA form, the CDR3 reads TGTGCCAGCAGCCTCCGCGACAGGGAAAATTCACCCCTCCACTTT.